This note documents a single T cell receptor beta chain sequence. Per the original data handling: Reference gene primers were amplified, and this amplification served to estimate nucleated cell counts. The data were produced by immunoSEQ multiplex PCR, yet TCRdb's version contains in-frame clones alone and is incomplete. The DNA gave D and trimming, while V, J and clone size come from that table. Altogether about 330,000 clones are present, 70% to 90% being singletons, with the ten largest covering roughly 6.7%. V lost 4 bases and J 0 bases, leaving 9 bases between the germline ends. This CDR3 comprises 14 residues. Germline-derived CDR1 and CDR2 are SEHNR and FQNEAQ (reference sequence). This entry belongs to a study of blood T cell repertoires in COVID-19.

Source material: peripheral blood. The chain carries TRBV7-9 and TRBJ1-1; D not certain. The source is a young man who had recovered from COVID-19. The CDR3 here is CASSSGTLNTEAFF. CDR3 bases: TGTGCCAGCAGCTCCGGTACCTTGAACACTGAAGCTTTCTTT.